The present entry profiles one T cell receptor beta chain with its context. Which antigen it targets is not known. Per-base quality was not reported, and no clone a single base away is much larger than it. This sample is drawn from a study of blood T cell repertoires in COVID-19 (dated by TCRdb to 2019 to 2021). Looking at the study overall: The collaborator samples originated in the United States, Italy and Spain and spanned the acute and convalescent phases of COVID-19. The prospective study material was composed of cDNA or gDNA derived from T cells, B-cell-depleted T cells, or PBMCs. Where available, HLA class I and class II types were taken from metadata supplied by the sample provider and were not determined by assay-based typing. The repertoires were released in a freely available public database meant as a resource for research on the immune response to SARS-CoV-2. Deeply sampled blood TCRbeta repertoires from subjects exposed to, actively infected with, or recovered from COVID-19 were included in the dataset. The samples were drawn from two sources: the first 160 participants of the ongoing ImmuneRACE study, and 1,254 subjects contributed by 6 global collaborators. The sample metadata nearly always contained a de-identified subject ID, COVID-19 status, age in years and sex.

Study-level results and caveats: Clinical and demographic metadata were provided uncurated, with the amount varying by source and participant.

The immunoSEQ Assay, a bias-controlled multiplex PCR, was used to amplify TCRbeta CDR3 regions from genomic DNA. The authors' analysis ran thus. The number of nucleated cells in each sample was estimated from the amplification of reference gene primers within the assay. To quantify the absolute abundance of each unique TCRbeta CDR3 rearrangement, sequence reads were collapsed and filtered. Productive Simpson clonality was computed per sample as the square root of Simpson's diversity index over productive rearrangements. What TCRdb holds here is the immuneACCESS table cut down to in-frame rearrangements. Part of the clones is not present; checked against another copy, under half of the missing clones reflect an unresolved V gene, and the others are unexplained. V and J calls and clone size come straight from that table; D and trimming were deduced from the DNA. This sample lists around 100,000 clones; 69% were detected once. The top ten hold 5% to 6.5% of the sample.

Collaborating institutions collected whole blood in K2EDTA tubes following their own protocols. For TCRbeta analysis, collaborators shipped samples in one of three forms: frozen whole blood, isolated PBMCs, or DNA extracted from either of those sample types. The germline V gene encodes CDR1 MDHEN and CDR2 SYDVKM. V is shortened by 3 bases, J by 4 bases, and the region joining them spans 13 bases. The CDR3, cysteine through phenylalanine, is 15 amino acids long. Only CDR3 DNA is held: 45 bases, read in frame from base 1. The sequence was obtained from an elderly man with acute or convalescent COVID-19. The sample comprised peripheral blood. The chain joins TRBV28 to TRBJ1-3; the best D guess is TRBD1, with 6 bases matching. The bases read TGTGCCAGCAGTTTCCCCATCAGGGGAGGAAACACCATATATTTT. Its translation is CASSFPIRGGNTIYF.